These 21 T cell receptor beta chains share one sample of origin, sequenced in a study of cytomegalovirus exposure and HLA in healthy donors. 13 Jbeta primers and 60 Vbeta primers were used for the PCR. Assay: immunoSEQ multiplex PCR; the TCRdb copy retains only in-frame clones and omits some. The sample has about 200,000 clones, around 79% seen once. Sequencing input: PBMCs. These receptors all come from a man aged 18 to 29 in good health and CMV-seronegative.

V gene TRBV11-3 combines with J gene TRBJ2-5; D might be TRBD1 (6 bases). In germline, CDR1 is SGHNT, CDR2 YENEEA. V shed 6 bases and J shed 5 bases, with 13 bases lying between them. The CDR3 is 13 amino acids. The CDR3 DNA follows: TGTGCCAGCAGTGGACAGTTCACGGAGACCCAGTACTTC. It encodes CASSGQFTETQYF.

The chain joins TRBV11-3 to TRBJ1-1, with D perhaps TRBD1 (5 bases). V lost 7 bases and J lost 4, with 16 bases in between. The CDR3 covers 14 residues. CDR1 is SGHNT, CDR2 YENEEA, per germline. This chain's CDR3 is CASTQGGTGTEAFF. In nucleotides, the CDR3 is TGTGCCAGCACGCAAGGCGGGACGGGCACTGAAGCTTTCTTT.

This clone was observed a few times. The chain combines TRBV4-1 with TRBJ2-7; D gene ambiguous. The CDR3 sequence is 15 residues long. V was clipped by 0 bases and J by 2 bases, with 11 bases between them. Germline lookup yields CDR1 MGHRA and CDR2 YSYEKL. The CDR3 DNA follows: TGCGCCAGCAGCCAAGATTGGGCTGGCGCCTACGAGCAGTACTTC. Protein sequence: CASSQDWAGAYEQYF.

V is TRBV2 and J is TRBJ2-7; unclear D gene. The CDR3 has 13 amino acids. Germline values: CDR1 SNHLY, CDR2 FYNNEI. The V gene lost 3 bases and the J gene lost 0 bases, with 6 bases spanning the gap. The CDR3 sequence is CASSDSASYEQYF. In nucleotides, the CDR3 is TGTGCCAGCAGTGACAGCGCCTCCTACGAGCAGTACTTC.

The V call is TRBV4-3, the J call TRBJ2-1; D may be TRBD2 (6 bases). V was pared by 4 bases and J by 10 bases, with 14 bases between. CDR3 length equals 13 residues. Germline V gene lookup returns CDR1 LGHNA and CDR2 YSLEER. The CDR3 region is CASSRDSPSEQFF. The CDR3, as DNA: TGCGCCAGCAGCCGGGACTCGCCGTCGGAGCAGTTCTTC.

The chain uses TRBV5-4 and TRBJ2-1; tentatively, D is TRBD2 (5 bases). The CDR3 spans 12 residues. In germline, CDR1 is SGHNT, CDR2 YYREEE (reference sequence). V was cut by 0 bases and J by 10 bases, with 8 bases left in between. The CDR3 region has the DNA TGTGCCAGCAGCTTGGCACAGCGGGAGCAGTTCTTC. Translated, it gives CASSLAQREQFF.

As DNA, the CDR3 is TGTGCCAGCAGCCATCGGGGTACAGATACGCAGTATTTT. It specifies CASSHRGTDTQYF. The V call is TRBV5-6, the J call TRBJ2-3; possible D gene TRBD2, 5 bases. In germline, CDR1 is SGHDT, CDR2 YYEEEE. This CDR3 has 13 amino acids. The germline V and J ends were trimmed by 4 bases and 3 bases, with 9 bases remaining between them.

The chain carries TRBV7-9 and TRBJ2-1, with 7 bases that match TRBD1. Germline CDR1 SEHNR, CDR2 FQNEAQ (reference sequence). Trimming at V came to 5 bases and at J to 8 bases, leaving 12 bases not matched to a gene. The CDR3 runs 15 residues. The CDR3 DNA follows: TGTGCCAGCAGCGAACTCGACAGGGTGGCTGATGAGCAGTTCTTC. Translation: CASSELDRVADEQFF.

This rearrangement joins TRBV19 to TRBJ2-6, with 7 positions matching TRBD1. V trimming: 6 bases; J trimming: 3 bases; junction bases outside the gene matches: 11. Germline V CDR1 and CDR2: LNHDA, SQIVND (reference sequence). The CDR3 is 17 residues long. CDR3 in amino acids: CASRFDRVLGGANVLTF. In nucleotides, the CDR3 is TGTGCCAGTAGATTCGACAGGGTCCTGGGTGGGGCCAACGTCCTGACTTTC. Drawing the rest from reference TRBV19 and TRBJ2-6, the complete variable domain is DGGITQSPKYLFRKEGQNVTLSCEQNLNHDAMYWYRQDPGQGLRLIYYSQIVNDFQKGDIAEGYSVSREKKESFPLTVTSAQKNPTAFYLCASRFDRVLGGANVLTFGAGSRLTVL.

The chain carries TRBV29-1 and TRBJ1-2, with 7 bases fitting TRBD1. The germline gives CDR1 SQVTM, CDR2 ANQGSEA. CDR3 length: 14 residues. The V gene end was trimmed by 7 bases and the J gene end by 0 bases; junction bases not matched to a gene: 8. The CDR3 DNA follows: TGCAGCGGCGGAAACAGGGGAACTAACTATGGCTACACCTTC. The encoded protein is CSGGNRGTNYGYTF.

V usage is TRBV6-1 and J usage is TRBJ2-4; 9 bases fit TRBD1. The trim removed 2 bases at V and 1 base at J, leaving 12 bases unmatched. Germline CDR1 and CDR2: MNHNS and SASEGT. CDR3 length: 19 residues. The CDR3 is CASSELGQGFGQAKNIQYF. For the CDR3, the DNA is TGTGCCAGCAGTGAACTGGGACAGGGTTTCGGTCAGGCCAAAAACATTCAGTACTTC.

This sequence joins TRBV6-5 and TRBJ1-1; maybe TRBD1 (5 bases). Germline-derived CDR1 and CDR2 are MNHEY and SVGAGI. With 2 bases removed from V and 1 base from J, the gap between germline ends came to 8 bases. CDR3 length equals 14 residues. Written as DNA, the CDR3 is TGTGCCAGCAGTTACCCGACAGCGAACACTGAAGCTTTCTTT. Protein: CASSYPTANTEAFF.

A note on this clone: Other DNA sequences within the sample encode an identical CDR3. This sequence joins TRBV9 and TRBJ2-7; 11 bases line up with TRBD1. J lost 1 base, V lost 3 bases, and 3 bases had no gene match. Germline CDR1 is SGDLS and CDR2 is YYNGEE. The CDR3 sequence is 15 residues long. The CDR3 nucleotides read TGTGCCAGCAGCGCCGGACAGGGGGCTTCCTACGAGCAGTACTTC. Translating gives CASSAGQGASYEQYF.

The chain has TRBV6-1 and TRBJ1-5, with TRBD1 as a possible D gene (6 bases). The V and J ends lost 4 bases and 1 base respectively, with 20 bases between them. Germline V CDR1 and CDR2: MNHNS, SASEGT. CDR3 size: 18 residues. Here the CDR3 reads CASSASTGPTNSNQPQHF. CDR3 nucleotide sequence: TGTGCCAGCAGTGCCTCGACAGGCCCGACGAACAGCAATCAGCCCCAGCATTTT.

This clone has a single count. The chain couples TRBV12-2 to TRBJ1-5. TRBV12-2 is shown as a pseudogene. CDR3 size: 16 residues. CDR3 DNA sequence: TGTGCAAGTCGCTTAGTCAGAGGATATAGCAATCAGCCCCAGCATTTT. Translation gives CASRLVRGYSNQPQHF.

The rearrangement uses TRBV6-1 and TRBJ1-6; perhaps TRBD1 as D (6 bases). The CDR3 totals 18 residues. Trimming shortened V by 6 bases and J by 0 bases, and 18 bases separated the two germline ends. Germline V lookup: CDR1 MNHNS, CDR2 SASEGT. The CDR3 loop reads CASRELGQKSSYNSPLHF. The CDR3 nucleotides are TGTGCCAGCAGAGAACTCGGACAGAAGAGCTCCTATAATTCACCCCTCCACTTT.

The chain links TRBV25-1 to TRBJ1-1; TRBD1 agrees at 9 bases. With 1 base clipped from V and 3 bases from J, the junction kept 9 bases outside the gene matches. Per the germline V gene, CDR1 is MGHDK and CDR2 is SYGVNS. The CDR3 length is 17 residues. The chain's CDR3 is CASSELNGQGSDTEAFF. The CDR3 bases are TGTGCCAGCAGTGAATTGAATGGACAGGGGTCCGACACTGAAGCTTTCTTT.

The J gene is TRBJ2-1, the V gene TRBV7-3; tentative D call: TRBD1 (6 bases). V gave up 0 bases and J gave up 12 bases, with 18 bases separating them. Germline CDR1 SGHTA, CDR2 FQGTGA. The CDR3 extends over 15 amino acids. The CDR3 bases are TGTGCCAGCAGCTTAACACAGGGCTCTGTATTTGGGCAGTTCTTC. Translation gives CASSLTQGSVFGQFF.

The chain is built from TRBV10-3 and TRBJ2-1; D possibly corresponds to TRBD1 (6 bases). Trimming cost V 10 bases and J 2 bases, with 15 bases left between them. CDR1 is ENHRY, CDR2 SYGVKD, per germline. The CDR3 spans 14 residues. CDR3 in DNA: TGTGCCACTCACAGGGATGGAACCTACAATGAGCAGTTCTTC. Amino acids: CATHRDGTYNEQFF.

This sequence joins TRBV30 and TRBJ1-2; D is possibly TRBD1 (6 bases). The germline V gene has CDR1 GTSNPN and CDR2 SVGIG (reference sequence). The V end was cut by 8 bases, the J end by 4 bases, with 14 bases between. The CDR3 is made up of 12 amino acids. The CDR3 loop is CAGLGGSYGYTF. DNA of the CDR3: TGTGCCGGACTAGGGGGTAGCTATGGCTACACCTTC.

The chain is built from TRBV5-6 and TRBJ1-5; the D gene is possibly TRBD1 (5 bases). The CDR3 totals 14 residues. Germline CDR1 SGHDT, CDR2 YYEEEE. Trimming took 4 bases from V and 6 from J, leaving 14 bases between them. Written as DNA, the CDR3 is TGTGCCAGCAGCGTACGGAGGGGTCTTCAGCCCCAGCATTTT. It encodes CASSVRRGLQPQHF.